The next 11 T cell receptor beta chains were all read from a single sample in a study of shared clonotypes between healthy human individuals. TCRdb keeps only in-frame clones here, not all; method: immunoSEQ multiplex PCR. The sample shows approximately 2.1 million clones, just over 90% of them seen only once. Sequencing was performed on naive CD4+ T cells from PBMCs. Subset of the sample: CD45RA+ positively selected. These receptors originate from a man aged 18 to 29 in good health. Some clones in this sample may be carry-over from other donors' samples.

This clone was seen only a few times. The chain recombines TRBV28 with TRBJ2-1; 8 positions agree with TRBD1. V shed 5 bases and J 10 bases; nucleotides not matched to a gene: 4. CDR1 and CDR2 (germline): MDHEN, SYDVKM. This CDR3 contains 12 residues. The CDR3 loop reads CASSSTGGEQFF. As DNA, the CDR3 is TGTGCCAGCAGTAGTACAGGGGGGGAGCAGTTCTTC.

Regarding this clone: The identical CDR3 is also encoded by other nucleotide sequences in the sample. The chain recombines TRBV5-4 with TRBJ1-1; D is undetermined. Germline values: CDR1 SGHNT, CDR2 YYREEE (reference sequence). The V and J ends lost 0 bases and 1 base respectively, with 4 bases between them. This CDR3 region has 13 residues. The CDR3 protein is CASSLGTNTEAFF. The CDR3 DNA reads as TGTGCCAGCAGCTTGGGCACGAACACTGAAGCTTTCTTT. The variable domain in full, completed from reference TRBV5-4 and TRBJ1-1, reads ETGVTQSPTHLIKTRGQQVTLRCSSQSGHNTVSWYQQALGQGPQFIFQYYREEENGRGNFPPRFSGLQFPNYSSELNVNALELDDSALYLCASSLGTNTEAFFGQGTRLTVV.

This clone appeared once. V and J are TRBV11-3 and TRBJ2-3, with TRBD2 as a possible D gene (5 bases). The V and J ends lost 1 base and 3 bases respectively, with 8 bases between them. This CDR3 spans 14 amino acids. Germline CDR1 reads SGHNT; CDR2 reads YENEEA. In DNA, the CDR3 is TGTGCCAGCAGCTTAGCGGGAACTACAGATACGCAGTATTTT. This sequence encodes CASSLAGTTDTQYF.

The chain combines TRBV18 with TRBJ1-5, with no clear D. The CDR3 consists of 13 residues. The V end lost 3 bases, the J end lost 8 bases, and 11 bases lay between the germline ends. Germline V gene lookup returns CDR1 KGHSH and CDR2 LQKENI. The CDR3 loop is CASSPRQEEPQHF. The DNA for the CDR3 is TGTGCCAGCTCACCCCGCCAGGAGGAGCCCCAGCATTTT.

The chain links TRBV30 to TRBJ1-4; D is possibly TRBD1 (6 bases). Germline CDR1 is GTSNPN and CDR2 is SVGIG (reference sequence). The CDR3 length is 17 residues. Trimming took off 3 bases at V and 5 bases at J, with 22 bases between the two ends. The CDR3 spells CAWRDPWRTVLNEKLFF. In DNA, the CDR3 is TGTGCCTGGAGAGATCCCTGGCGGACAGTTCTCAATGAAAAACTGTTTTTT.

The CDR3 loop reads CASSQIGRANTGELFF. The CDR3 region has the DNA TGTGCCAGCAGCCAAATTGGACGCGCGAACACCGGGGAGCTGTTTTTT. The chain joins TRBV14 to TRBJ2-2; D unclear. Germline V gene data show CDR1 as SGHDN and CDR2 as FVKESK. V lost 2 bases to trimming and J lost 0 bases, with 10 bases between them. This CDR3 spans 16 amino acids. The variable domain in full, with the rest retrieved from reference TRBV14 and TRBJ2-2, is EAGVTQFPSHSVIEKGQTVTLRCDPISGHDNLYWYRRVMGKEIKFLLHFVKESKQDESGMPNNRFLAERTGGTYSTLKVQPAELEDSGVYFCASSQIGRANTGELFFGEGSRLTVL.

The CDR3 DNA follows: TGTGCCAGCAGGCCAGGGACTAGCGAAGTCTACGAGCAGTACTTC. Amino acids: CASRPGTSEVYEQYF. The chain couples TRBV11-2 to TRBJ2-7, with 10 bases lining up with TRBD2. V gave up 6 bases and J gave up 3 bases; unmatched junction bases: 8. CDR3 length equals 15 residues. CDR1 is SGHAT and CDR2 is FQNNGV in the germline V gene.

CDR3: CASSLPGTSGSKDTQYF. The CDR3 nucleotides read TGTGCCAGCAGCTTACCGGGGACTAGCGGGAGTAAAGATACGCAGTATTTT. The chain links TRBV7-9 to TRBJ2-3; 14 bases agree with TRBD2. Germline CDR1 reads SEHNR; CDR2 reads FQNEAQ (reference sequence). The CDR3 sequence is 17 residues long. V lost 2 bases and J lost 5; bases outside the gene matches: 6.

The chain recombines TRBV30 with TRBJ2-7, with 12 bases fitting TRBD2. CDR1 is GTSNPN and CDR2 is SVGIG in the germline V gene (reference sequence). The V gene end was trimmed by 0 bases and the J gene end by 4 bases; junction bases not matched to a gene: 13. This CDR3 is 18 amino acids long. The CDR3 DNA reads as TGTGCCTGGAGTGTGGGGGGGTTCCGGACTAGCGGGACATACGAGCAGTACTTC. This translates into CAWSVGGFRTSGTYEQYF.

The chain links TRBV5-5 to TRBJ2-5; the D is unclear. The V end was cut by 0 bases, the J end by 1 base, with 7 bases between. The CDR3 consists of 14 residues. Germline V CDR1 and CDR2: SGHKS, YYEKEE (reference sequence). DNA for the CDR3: TGTGCCAGCAGCTTGGTCTGGGCCCAAGAGACCCAGTACTTC. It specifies CASSLVWAQETQYF.

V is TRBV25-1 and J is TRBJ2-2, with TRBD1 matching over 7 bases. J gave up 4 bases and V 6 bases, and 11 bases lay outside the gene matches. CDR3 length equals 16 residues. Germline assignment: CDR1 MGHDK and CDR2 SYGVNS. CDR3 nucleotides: TGTGCCAGCAGAGGGGACAGACCGGCGGGCACCGGGGAGCTGTTTTTT. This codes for CASRGDRPAGTGELFF.